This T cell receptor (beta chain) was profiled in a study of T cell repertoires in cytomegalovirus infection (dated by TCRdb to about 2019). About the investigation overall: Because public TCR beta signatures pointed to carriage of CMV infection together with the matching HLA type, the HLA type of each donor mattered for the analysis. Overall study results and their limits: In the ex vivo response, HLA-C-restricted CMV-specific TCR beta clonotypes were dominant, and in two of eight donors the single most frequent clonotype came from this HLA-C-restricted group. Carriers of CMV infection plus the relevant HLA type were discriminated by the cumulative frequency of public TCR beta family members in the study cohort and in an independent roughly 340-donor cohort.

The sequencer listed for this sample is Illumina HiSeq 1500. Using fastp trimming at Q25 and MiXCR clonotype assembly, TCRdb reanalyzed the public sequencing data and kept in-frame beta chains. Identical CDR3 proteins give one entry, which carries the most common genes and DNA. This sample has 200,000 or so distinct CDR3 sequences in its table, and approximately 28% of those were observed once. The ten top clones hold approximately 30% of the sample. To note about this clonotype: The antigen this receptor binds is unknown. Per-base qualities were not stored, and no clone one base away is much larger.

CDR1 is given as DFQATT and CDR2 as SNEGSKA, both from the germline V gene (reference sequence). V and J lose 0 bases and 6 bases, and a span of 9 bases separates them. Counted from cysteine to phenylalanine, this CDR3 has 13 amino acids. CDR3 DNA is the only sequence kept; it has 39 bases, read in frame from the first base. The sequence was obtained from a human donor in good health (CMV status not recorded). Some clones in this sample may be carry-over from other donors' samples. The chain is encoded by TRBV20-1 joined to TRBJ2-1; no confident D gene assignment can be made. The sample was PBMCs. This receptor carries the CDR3 CSARDSQTNEQFF. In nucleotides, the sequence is TGCAGTGCTAGAGATTCACAAACCAATGAGCAGTTCTTC.